The clone carrying this TCR beta chain rates as medium-sized. Its specificity is unknown. Some clones are missing from TCRdb's copy, which holds only in-frame ones; the method was immunoSEQ multiplex PCR. Of about 41,000 clones in the sample, around 75% were seen once. The sort gate was single viable CD3+CD4+CD8-CD45RO+ cells for memory CD4+ T cells. The sample is drawn from a study of memory CD4+ T cells and cytomegalovirus serostatus. Study findings and constraints: CD4+ memory repertoires contained about 40% of the roughly 160 reported CMV TCRbeta sequences. Suggested: most of the CMV-linked TCR signature lies in CD4+ memory cells.

V shed 5 bases and J shed 5 bases, with 9 bases lying between them. The CDR3 is made up of 13 amino acids. Germline CDR1 reads SGHTA; CDR2 reads FQGNSA. This receptor was obtained from an adult in good health and CMV-seronegative. Sequencing used memory CD4+ T cells from blood. The chain carries TRBV7-2 and TRBJ2-2; D remains unclear. The DNA of the CDR3 is TGTGCCAGCAGCAAGACGAGGACCGGGGAGCTGTTTTTT. This translates into CASSKTRTGELFF.